The 24 T cell receptor beta chains listed next were all sequenced from one sample in a study of blood T cell repertoires in COVID-19. Generated by immunoSEQ multiplex PCR, the TCRdb table keeps only in-frame clones and is missing some. The table records roughly 190,000 clones, roughly 85% of them present only once. Material for sequencing was peripheral blood. These receptors came from a woman aged 55-70 years with acute or convalescent COVID-19.

The chain links TRBV19 to TRBJ2-1; 8 nucleotides align to TRBD2. Germline values: CDR1 LNHDA, CDR2 SQIVND (reference sequence). Trimming at V came to 6 bases and at J to 4 bases, leaving 8 bases not matched to a gene. The CDR3 contains 15 residues. CDR3 amino acids: CASRSGGRRYNEQFF. In nucleotides, the CDR3 is TGTGCCAGTAGATCGGGCGGGAGGAGGTACAATGAGCAGTTCTTC.

The rearrangement uses TRBV6-5 and TRBJ1-6, with D possibly TRBD1 on 5 matching bases. The germline gives CDR1 MNHEY, CDR2 SVGAGI. V lost 1 base and J lost 10, with 8 bases in between. The CDR3 is 13 amino acids. CDR3 coding DNA: TGTGCCAGCAGTTACTTGGACAAATCACCCCTCCACTTT. Encoded protein: CASSYLDKSPLHF.

The chain has TRBV19 and TRBJ2-7; the D is unclear. Trimming stripped 1 base from V and 0 bases from J, with 13 bases between. Germline CDR1 is LNHDA and CDR2 is SQIVND (reference sequence). The CDR3 totals 16 residues. The CDR3 spells CASSIAPSKASYEQYF. For the CDR3, the DNA is TGTGCCAGTAGTATAGCCCCATCTAAAGCCTCCTACGAGCAGTACTTC.

The chain recombines TRBV11-2 with TRBJ2-7; 7 nucleotides match TRBD1. The CDR3 contains 14 residues. The V segment lost 3 bases and the J segment 2 bases; nucleotides outside the gene matches: 4. The germline V gene encodes CDR1 SGHAT and CDR2 FQNNGV. The CDR3 loop reads CASSFSTGTYEQYF. The CDR3 coding sequence is TGTGCCAGCAGCTTTTCGACAGGGACCTACGAGCAGTACTTC.

This clone was seen a handful of times. Other DNA sequences in this sample translate to the same CDR3. V usage is TRBV27 and J usage is TRBJ1-1; tentatively, D is TRBD1 (5 bases). This CDR3 region has 14 residues. The germline gives CDR1 MNHEY, CDR2 SMNVEV (reference sequence). Trimming took 0 bases from V and 1 from J, leaving 6 bases between them. The CDR3 loop is CASSLSTGNTEAFF. The CDR3 nucleotides are TGTGCCAGCAGTTTATCCACAGGGAACACTGAAGCTTTCTTT.

The rearrangement uses TRBV28 and TRBJ2-3; 9 nucleotides align to TRBD2. The germline V gene has CDR1 MDHEN and CDR2 SYDVKM. Trimming at V came to 7 bases and at J to 0 bases, leaving 17 bases not matched to a gene. The CDR3 has 19 amino acids. The CDR3 loop reads CASNPQGAGGPMSTDTQYF. Written as DNA, the CDR3 is TGTGCCAGCAACCCCCAAGGGGCGGGAGGGCCGATGAGCACAGATACGCAGTATTTT. Filled out from reference TRBV28 and TRBJ2-3, the complete variable domain reads DVKVTQSSRYLVKRTGEKVFLECVQDMDHENMFWYRQDPGLGLRLIYFSYDVKMKEKGDIPEGYSVSREKKERFSLILESASTNQTSMYLCASNPQGAGGPMSTDTQYFGPGTRLTVL.

The rearrangement links TRBV27 to TRBJ2-1; TRBD2 matches at 12 bases. Looked up from germline, CDR1 is MNHEY and CDR2 is SMNVEV (reference sequence). V lost 8 bases, J lost 0 bases, and 8 bases stayed unmatched. The CDR3 loop spans 17 amino acids. As DNA, the CDR3 is TGTGCCAGCTATGGACTAGCGGGAACGAGCTCCTACAATGAGCAGTTCTTC. Protein sequence: CASYGLAGTSSYNEQFF.

The rearrangement links TRBV11-1 to TRBJ2-1; 9 bases are shared with TRBD2. Unmatched junction bases numbered 10, after V lost 0 bases and J lost 10 bases. The CDR3 extends over 16 amino acids. Germline values: CDR1 SGHAT, CDR2 FQDESV (reference sequence). CDR3: CASSLAPSGIIAEQFF. The CDR3 bases are TGTGCCAGCAGCTTAGCCCCTAGCGGGATCATCGCCGAGCAGTTCTTC.

The chain combines TRBV5-4 with TRBJ2-2; D perhaps matches TRBD1 (6 bases). The CDR3 runs 15 residues. Trimming removed 5 bases at V and 4 bases at J, with 15 bases between. Germline V gene sequence: CDR1 SGHNT, CDR2 YYREEE (reference sequence). As DNA, the CDR3 is TGTGCCAGCAGGGAGAACGGACAGTTCACCGGGGAGCTGTTTTTT. It codes for CASRENGQFTGELFF.

The chain uses TRBV6-1 and TRBJ2-7; TRBD1 matches at 10 bases. Germline CDR1 and CDR2: MNHNS and SASEGT. With V trimmed by 6 bases and J by 3 bases, 5 bases remained unmatched. CDR3 length equals 14 residues. The CDR3 nucleotides read TGTGCCAGCAGAGGGACAGGGGAAGGCTACGAGCAGTACTTC. Amino acid sequence: CASRGTGEGYEQYF.

V gene TRBV25-1 combines with J gene TRBJ1-6, with TRBD1 matching over 8 bases. J gave up 9 bases and V 9 bases, and 13 bases lay outside the gene matches. The CDR3 is 15 residues long. Germline CDR1 MGHDK, CDR2 SYGVNS. The CDR3 sequence is CASKRGTGLGSPLHF. The CDR3 bases are TGTGCCAGTAAACGGGGGACAGGCCTAGGTTCACCCCTCCACTTT.

V usage is TRBV5-1 and J usage is TRBJ2-1; 10 positions agree with TRBD2. Germline values: CDR1 SGHRS, CDR2 YFSETQ. V lost 1 base, J lost 8 bases, and 9 bases stayed unmatched. The CDR3 runs to 16 residues. CDR3 residues: CASSLTDVGLADEQFF. The CDR3 DNA reads TGCGCCAGCAGCTTGACGGACGTCGGACTAGCGGATGAGCAGTTCTTC.

The chain recombines TRBV9 with TRBJ2-3; TRBD2 is a possible D gene (6 bases). Germline lookup yields CDR1 SGDLS and CDR2 YYNGEE. The CDR3 extends over 14 amino acids. Trimming removed 3 bases at V and 2 bases at J, with 10 bases between. This chain's CDR3 is CASSDGSATDTQYF. DNA for the CDR3: TGTGCCAGCAGCGACGGGAGTGCCACAGATACGCAGTATTTT.

This chain uses TRBV29-1 with TRBJ2-7; perhaps TRBD2 as D (5 bases). This CDR3 contains 15 residues. Trimming left V 5 bases short and J 0 bases short, with 17 bases between. Germline V gene lookup returns CDR1 SQVTM and CDR2 ANQGSEA. The CDR3 DNA is TGCAGCGTTAACTTTCTCCAGCGGAGCTCCTACGAGCAGTACTTC. This codes for CSVNFLQRSSYEQYF.

This chain uses TRBV6-8 with TRBJ1-6; weak D call: TRBD1 (6 bases). In germline, CDR1 is MNHGY, CDR2 SAAAGT. The CDR3 is 14 residues long. Trimming pared 3 bases from V and 7 bases from J, leaving 10 bases between. CDR3 sequence: CASSYRQVNSPLHF. DNA for the CDR3: TGTGCCAGCAGTTATAGACAGGTCAATTCACCCCTCCACTTT.

The rearrangement joins TRBV19 to TRBJ2-3; no firm D call. Between the trimmed V and J ends, which lost 3 bases and 4 bases, there was a span of 5 bases. This CDR3 contains 12 residues. Germline-derived CDR1 and CDR2 are LNHDA and SQIVND (reference sequence). The CDR3: CASSMASDTQYF. CDR3 DNA: TGTGCCAGTAGTATGGCATCAGATACGCAGTATTTT. The full variable domain, rest sourced from reference TRBV19 and TRBJ2-3, is DGGITQSPKYLFRKEGQNVTLSCEQNLNHDAMYWYRQDPGQGLRLIYYSQIVNDFQKGDIAEGYSVSREKKESFPLTVTSAQKNPTAFYLCASSMASDTQYFGPGTRLTVL.

The chain has TRBV2 and TRBJ1-1; the D gene is possibly TRBD1 (6 bases). This CDR3 contains 14 residues. The germline V and J ends were trimmed by 8 bases and 0 bases, with 13 bases remaining between them. Per the germline V gene, CDR1 is SNHLY and CDR2 is FYNNEI. This chain's CDR3 is CASQGGRMNTEAFF. The CDR3 DNA sequence: TGTGCCAGCCAAGGGGGACGGATGAACACTGAAGCTTTCTTT. The variable domain in full, completed from reference TRBV2 and TRBJ1-1, reads EPEVTQTPSHQVTQMGQEVILRCVPISNHLYFYWYRQILGQKVEFLVSFYNNEISEKSEIFDDQFSVERPDGSNFTLKIRSTKLEDSAMYFCASQGGRMNTEAFFGQGTRLTVV.

This chain links TRBV28 with TRBJ1-1, with 8 bases aligning to TRBD1. V lost 6 bases, J lost 8 bases, and 2 bases stayed unmatched. Germline V gene data show CDR1 as MDHEN and CDR2 as SYDVKM. CDR3 length equals 11 residues. CDR3 bases: TGTGCCAGCAGCCGGGACAGGGAAGCTTTCTTT. It codes for CASSRDREAFF.

The gene calls are TRBV9 and TRBJ2-5, with TRBD2 matching 7 bases. The germline gives CDR1 SGDLS, CDR2 YYNGEE. Losses at the gene ends were 6 bases for V and 4 bases for J; bases not matched to a gene: 9. The length of the CDR3 is 14 residues. This chain's CDR3 is CASTRLAASETQYF. CDR3 sequence (DNA): TGTGCCAGCACACGACTAGCAGCTTCAGAGACCCAGTACTTC.

The V call is TRBV19, the J call TRBJ1-6; D perhaps matches TRBD1 (5 bases). CDR1 and CDR2 (germline): LNHDA, SQIVND (reference sequence). With 7 bases removed from V and 7 bases from J, the gap between germline ends came to 14 bases. The CDR3 sequence is 14 residues long. The CDR3 nucleotides read TGTGCCAGTACCGAGACAGTCGCAAATTCACCCCTCCACTTT. Encoded protein: CASTETVANSPLHF.

This clone has just a few counts. The chain employs TRBV28 and TRBJ1-1, with no clear D. The CDR3 spans 15 residues. In germline, CDR1 is MDHEN, CDR2 SYDVKM. V gave up 6 bases and J gave up 2 bases, with 16 bases separating them. CDR3 loop: CASSELRTGNTEAFF. CDR3 coding DNA: TGTGCCAGCAGCGAGCTACGGACGGGAAACACTGAAGCTTTCTTT.

This clone was observed a handful of times. V is TRBV5-4 and J is TRBJ1-1; perhaps TRBD1 as D (6 bases). This CDR3 comprises 15 residues. Trimming removed 4 bases from V and 1 base from J, with 14 bases in between. Germline CDR1 reads SGHNT; CDR2 reads YYREEE (reference sequence). The CDR3: CASSGGGPKNTEAFF. In DNA form, the CDR3 reads TGTGCCAGCAGCGGGGGCGGACCCAAGAACACTGAAGCTTTCTTT.

The V and J genes are TRBV28 and TRBJ1-1, with TRBD1 matching 8 bases. The CDR3 contains 13 residues. The germline V gene has CDR1 MDHEN and CDR2 SYDVKM. V lost 6 bases, J lost 8 bases, and 8 bases stayed unmatched. CDR3 nucleotide sequence: TGTGCCAGCAGGACTCAGGGGGCGCGGGAAGCTTTCTTT. It specifies CASRTQGAREAFF. Complete variable domain (other parts from reference TRBV28 and TRBJ1-1): DVKVTQSSRYLVKRTGEKVFLECVQDMDHENMFWYRQDPGLGLRLIYFSYDVKMKEKGDIPEGYSVSREKKERFSLILESASTNQTSMYLCASRTQGAREAFFGQGTRLTVV.

V usage is TRBV19 and J usage is TRBJ1-1, with unresolved D. V shed 10 bases and J shed 6 bases, with 15 bases lying between them. CDR1 and CDR2 (germline): LNHDA, SQIVND (reference sequence). This CDR3 is 12 amino acids long. The CDR3 reads CATGEGAAEAFF. In DNA form, the CDR3 reads TGTGCCACCGGGGAGGGTGCGGCTGAAGCTTTCTTT.